Following are 11 T cell receptor beta chains from one sample sequenced in a study of neurological immune-mediated disorders. TCRdb fed the 5' RACE reads into MiXCR, producing one record per CDR3 protein. The data hold around 130,000 distinct CDR3 sequences, with around 3% observed a single time. Sequenced: PBMCs. The receptors here all came from a young woman with multiple sclerosis.

The sample holds many counts of this clonotype. The rearrangement uses TRBV20-1 and TRBJ1-1; TRBD1 matches 11 bases. This CDR3 comprises 14 residues. The germline V gene has CDR1 DFQATT and CDR2 SNEGSKA (reference sequence). Unmatched junction bases numbered 9, after V lost 1 base and J lost 11 bases. CDR3 in amino acids: CSARGTGGDLGAFF. CDR3 DNA: TGCAGTGCTAGAGGGACAGGGGGCGATTTGGGGGCTTTCTTT.

This clonotype was counted ten times or more. This chain connects TRBV7-2 to TRBJ1-1; D call uncertain. The CDR3 is made up of 14 amino acids. Trimming removed 1 base from V and 0 bases from J, with 6 bases in between. Per the germline V gene, CDR1 is SGHTA and CDR2 is FQGNSA. CDR3 in amino acids: CASSLERMNTEAFF. In DNA form, the CDR3 reads TGTGCCAGCAGCTTAGAGCGGATGAACACTGAAGCTTTCTTT. Together with reference TRBV7-2 and TRBJ1-1, the CDR3 gives the full variable domain: GAGVSQSPSNKVTEKGKDVELRCDPISGHTALYWYRQSLGQGLEFLIYFQGNSAPDKSGLPSDRFSAERTGGSVSTLTIQRTQQEDSAVYLCASSLERMNTEAFFGQGTRLTVV.

This clonotype appeared many times. This chain links TRBV7-9 with TRBJ2-7, with 7 bases fitting TRBD1. The CDR3 spans 14 residues. J was trimmed by 6 bases and V by 2 bases; bases with no gene match: 7. CDR1 is SEHNR, CDR2 FQNEAQ, per germline (reference sequence). CDR3 nucleotides: TGTGCCAGCAGCTTAAGACAGGGCCCGCTCGAGCAGTACTTC. This gives the protein CASSLRQGPLEQYF.

On this clonotype itself: A much bigger clone sits one base away, suggesting this may be a read error. The chain joins TRBV20-1 to TRBJ2-1; the D is unclear. From germline, CDR1 is DFQATT and CDR2 SNEGSKA (reference sequence). The CDR3 loop spans 15 amino acids. The CDR3 loop reads CSARDGGDFYNAQFF. CDR3 in DNA: TGCAGTGCTAGAGATGGCGGAGACTTTTACAATGCGCAGTTCTTC.

This clonotype showed up many times. This chain links TRBV27 with TRBJ2-5; possible D gene TRBD2, 6 bases. CDR1 and CDR2 (germline): MNHEY, SMNVEV (reference sequence). The CDR3 runs 15 residues. V lost 0 bases and J lost 1, with 9 bases in between. The chain's CDR3 is CASSLSGGRQETQYF. CDR3 nucleotides: TGTGCCAGCAGTTTATCGGGGGGACGCCAAGAGACCCAGTACTTC.

Notes on this clonotype: A much larger clonotype is one base distant, so this may be a read error. V is TRBV20-1 and J is TRBJ2-6; D not certain. CDR1 is DFQATT and CDR2 is SNEGSKA in the germline V gene (reference sequence). V lost 2 bases and J 4 bases, leaving 9 bases between the germline ends. The CDR3 is made up of 14 amino acids. CDR3 protein: CSARPPIGANVLTF. The CDR3 DNA reads TGCAGTGCTAGACCCCCCATAGGGGCCAACGTCCTGACTTTC.

This clonotype was observed many times. V is TRBV7-2 and J is TRBJ2-1; 10 nucleotides align to TRBD1. The CDR3 contains 19 residues. V shed 5 bases and J 9 bases; nucleotides not matched to a gene: 22. CDR1 is SGHTA and CDR2 is FQGNSA in the germline V gene. In DNA, the CDR3 is TGTGCCAGCAGCCCGTTGGGCGTCTTGAGCGACAGGGGGCTGGTTGAGCAGTTCTTC. Encoded protein: CASSPLGVLSDRGLVEQFF.

Worth noting for this clonotype: A much more abundant neighbour one base away suggests this may be a read error. J is TRBJ1-3 and V is TRBV20-1; TRBD1 agrees at 10 bases. There are 13 residues in the CDR3. Germline assignment: CDR1 DFQATT and CDR2 SNEGSKA (reference sequence). V shed 7 bases and J 7 bases; nucleotides not matched to a gene: 7. The CDR3 here is CSDRGQGLNTIYF. The CDR3, as DNA: TGCAGTGACCGGGGACAGGGGTTGAACACCATATATTTT.

This clonotype has at least ten counts. The rearrangement links TRBV20-1 to TRBJ1-5; 7 bases line up with TRBD1. V dropped 3 bases and J dropped 7; count of bases not matched to a gene: 6. Per the germline V gene, CDR1 is DFQATT and CDR2 is SNEGSKA (reference sequence). The CDR3 covers 13 residues. The DNA of the CDR3 is TGCAGTGCTAGGACAGGGAAAGGCCAGCCCCAGCATTTT. As protein: CSARTGKGQPQHF.

This clonotype was seen many times. The V and J genes are TRBV10-3 and TRBJ1-4; tentative D call: TRBD1 (5 bases). The V end was cut by 3 bases, the J end by 7 bases, with 9 bases between. Germline CDR1 is ENHRY and CDR2 is SYGVKD. This CDR3 spans 13 amino acids. CDR3 residues: CAISEQEGEKLFF. The CDR3 DNA reads as TGTGCCATCAGTGAACAGGAGGGTGAAAAACTGTTTTTT.

With regard to this clonotype: With a much larger clone just one base away, this may be a read error. J is TRBJ2-7 and V is TRBV3-1; D remains unclear. Germline V CDR1 and CDR2: LGHDT, YNNKEL (reference sequence). V was clipped by 4 bases and J by 5 bases, with 15 bases between them. The CDR3 covers 14 residues. The CDR3 protein is CASSPRAYRDEQYF. In DNA, the CDR3 is TGTGCCAGCAGCCCCAGAGCTTACCGGGACGAGCAGTACTTC.